The present T cell receptor (beta chain) was sequenced within a study of T-cell memory formation after mild COVID-19. Using constant-segment primers, 5'RACE produced TCR alpha and TCR beta cDNA libraries carrying sample barcodes and UMIs. Using its own MiXCR run on the 5' RACE reads, TCRdb lists one record per CDR3 protein. The sample contains 55,000 to 80,000 distinct CDR3 sequences, 9% to 9.5% of which appear only once. Input material: PBMCs or a T cell subset sorted from them (not recorded which). The receptor comes from a man aged 18 to 35 who had mild COVID-19 (a few samples of this study predate the infection). Cell type and time point are not known.

CDR3 bases: TGTGCCAGCAGCTCCGGGGGGCCAGGAAGTCCAGATACGCAGTATTTT. Encoded protein: CASSSGGPGSPDTQYF. The chain links TRBV7-9 to TRBJ2-3; tentatively, D is TRBD2 (7 bases). The CDR3 sequence is 16 residues long. The germline V and J ends were trimmed by 4 bases and 4 bases, with 18 bases remaining between them. CDR1 is SEHNR, CDR2 FQNEAQ, per germline (reference sequence).